This TCR beta chain was sequenced for a study of Graves' ophthalmopathy and Graves' hyperthyroidism. Study-level points and caveats: Thyroid clonotypes that were expanded above 0.001 frequency mostly also appeared in blood.

There are many counts of this clonotype. The antigen is undetermined. One junction end does not reproduce the germline sequence, and a read error may be involved. RNA transcripts were the source from which TCR beta CDR3 regions were amplified. In the first round, RT-PCR was carried out with HTBI primers, and a multiplex PCR formed the second round. TCRdb reanalysed the multiplex PCR reads using MiXCR and keeps one entry per CDR3 protein. This sample has about 500,000 distinct CDR3 sequences, with under 45% found just once. Participants with hyperthyroidism, aged 18 to 65, were newly diagnosed with under 2 months' duration. Lactation, pregnancy, uncontrolled infections and other autoimmune diseases were all grounds for excluding patients. Clinicians diagnosed using symptoms, serum thyroxine, TRAb, thyroid ultrasound and orbital computed tomography. The germline CDR1 and CDR2 sequences are SNHLY and FYNNEI. CDR3 length: 12 amino acids.

The chain links TRBV2 to TRBJ2-5, with a possible D match to TRBD2 (7 bases). This TCR was sampled from an adult man with Graves' hyperthyroidism. The source material was peripheral blood or thyroid tissue (not recorded which). The CDR3 coding sequence is TGTGCCAGCGTGGGGGGCGGGGGAGTGAAGGACTTC. Its protein is CASVGGGGVKDF.